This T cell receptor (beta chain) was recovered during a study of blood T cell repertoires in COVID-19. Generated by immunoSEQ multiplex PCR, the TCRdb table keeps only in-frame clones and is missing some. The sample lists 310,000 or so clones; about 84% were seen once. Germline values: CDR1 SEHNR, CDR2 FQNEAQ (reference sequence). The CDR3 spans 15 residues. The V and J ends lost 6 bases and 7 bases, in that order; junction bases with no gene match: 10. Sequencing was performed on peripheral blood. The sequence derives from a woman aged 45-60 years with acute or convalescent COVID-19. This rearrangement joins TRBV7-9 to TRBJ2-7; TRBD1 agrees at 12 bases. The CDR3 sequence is CASRPPGQGAKEQYF. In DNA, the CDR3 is TGTGCCAGCAGGCCGCCGGGACAGGGGGCGAAGGAGCAGTACTTC.